This TCR beta chain comes out of a study of blood T cell repertoires in COVID-19. Study background: The United States, Italy and Spain supplied acute and convalescent COVID-19 samples. PBMCs, B-cell-depleted T cells, or T cells were the source of the cDNA or gDNA that made up the material.

TCRdb's table, derived via immunoSEQ multiplex PCR, lists solely in-frame clones and lacks some. Here the sample spans approximately 200,000 clones, 88% being singletons. J was trimmed by 1 base and V by 4 bases; bases with no gene match: 10. CDR1 is LNHDA and CDR2 is SQIVND in the germline V gene (reference sequence). CDR3 length: 17 residues. Material for sequencing was PBMCs or T cells enriched from blood (not recorded which). The clonotype was recovered from a woman aged 30 to 39 who had been exposed to COVID-19. The chain combines TRBV19 with TRBJ2-1, with 7 bases lining up with TRBD1. The CDR3 DNA is TGTGCCAGTAGTACGTCAGGGGGTCTGTTATCCTACAATGAGCAGTTCTTC. It codes for CASSTSGGLLSYNEQFF.